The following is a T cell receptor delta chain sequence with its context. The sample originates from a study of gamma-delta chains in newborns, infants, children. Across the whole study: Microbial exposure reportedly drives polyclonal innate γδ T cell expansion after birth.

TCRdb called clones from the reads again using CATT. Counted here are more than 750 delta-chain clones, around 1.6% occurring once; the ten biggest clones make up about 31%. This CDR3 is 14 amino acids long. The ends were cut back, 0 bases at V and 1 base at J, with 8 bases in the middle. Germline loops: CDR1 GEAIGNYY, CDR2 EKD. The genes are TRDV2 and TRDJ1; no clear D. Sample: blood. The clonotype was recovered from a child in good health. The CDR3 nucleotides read TGTGCCTGTGACACCCTTCGGGGCACCGATAAACTCATCTTT. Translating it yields CACDTLRGTDKLIF.